This TCR beta chain appears in the sequencing data of a study of shared clonotypes between healthy human individuals. Original methodology: Sequence data from immunoSEQ were junction-only and lacked quality scores; consequently, filtering differed. Clones were read by immunoSEQ multiplex PCR, and TCRdb kept only the in-frame ones, dropping some. V and J calls and clone size are copied from that table; D and trimming were computed from the DNA. Of fewer than 1.8 million clones detected, about 98.5% appear once; the ten largest clones hold about 0.35%. V lost 1 base to trimming and J lost 7 bases; unmatched junction nucleotides: 18. The CDR3 is made up of 18 amino acids. Germline values: CDR1 SGHTS, CDR2 YDEGEE.

The source is a man aged 25-45 years in good health. The source material was naive CD4+ T cells sorted from blood. Subset: CD45RA+ positively selected. J is TRBJ1-1 and V is TRBV5-8; 8 nucleotides agree with TRBD1. This CDR3 is CASSLFGWGGRGQSEAFF. The CDR3 bases are TGTGCCAGCAGCTTGTTTGGTTGGGGCGGCAGGGGGCAGAGTGAAGCTTTCTTT.